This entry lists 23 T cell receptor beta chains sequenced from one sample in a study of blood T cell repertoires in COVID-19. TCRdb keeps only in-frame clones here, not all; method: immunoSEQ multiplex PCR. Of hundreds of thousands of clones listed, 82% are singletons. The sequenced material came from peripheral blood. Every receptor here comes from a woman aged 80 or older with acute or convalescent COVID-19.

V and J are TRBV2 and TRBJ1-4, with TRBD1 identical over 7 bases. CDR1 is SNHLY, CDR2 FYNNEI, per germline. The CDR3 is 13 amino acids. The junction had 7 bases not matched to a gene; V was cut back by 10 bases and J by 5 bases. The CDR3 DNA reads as TGTGCCATCCAGACAGGGATAAATGAAAAACTGTTTTTT. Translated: CAIQTGINEKLFF.

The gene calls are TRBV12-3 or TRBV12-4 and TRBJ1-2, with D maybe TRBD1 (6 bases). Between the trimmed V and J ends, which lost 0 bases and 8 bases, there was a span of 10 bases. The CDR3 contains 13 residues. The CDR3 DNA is TGTGCCAGCAGTTTAGCAGGGGGACCAGGCTACACCTTC. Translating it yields CASSLAGGPGYTF.

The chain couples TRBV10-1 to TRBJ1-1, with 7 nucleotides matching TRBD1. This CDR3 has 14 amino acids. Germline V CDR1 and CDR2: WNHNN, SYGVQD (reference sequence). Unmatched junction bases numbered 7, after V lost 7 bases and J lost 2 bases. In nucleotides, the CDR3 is TGCGCCAGCACCAGAGACAGGGTTAACACTGAAGCTTTCTTT. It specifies CASTRDRVNTEAFF.

The CDR3 bases are TGTGCCAGCAGCTCCCTACCGGGTACGCAGTATTTT. This translates into CASSSLPGTQYF. This rearrangement joins TRBV7-3 to TRBJ2-3; D not resolved. The CDR3 loop spans 12 amino acids. Germline V gene sequence: CDR1 SGHTA, CDR2 FQGTGA. Deletions cut 4 bases from V and 8 bases from J, with 10 bases between. The full variable domain, rest sourced from reference TRBV7-3 and TRBJ2-3, is GAGVSQTPSNKVTEKGKYVELRCDPISGHTALYWYRQSLGQGPEFLIYFQGTGAADDSGLPNDRFFAVRPEGSVSTLKIQRTERGDSAVYLCASSSLPGTQYFGPGTRLTVL.

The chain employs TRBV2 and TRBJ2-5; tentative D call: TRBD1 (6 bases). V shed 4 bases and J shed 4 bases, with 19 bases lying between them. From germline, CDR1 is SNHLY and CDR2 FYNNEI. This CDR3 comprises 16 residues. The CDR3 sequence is CASSGGLGGASETQYF. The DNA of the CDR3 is TGTGCCAGCAGTGGGGGTCTAGGGGGAGCCTCAGAGACCCAGTACTTC.

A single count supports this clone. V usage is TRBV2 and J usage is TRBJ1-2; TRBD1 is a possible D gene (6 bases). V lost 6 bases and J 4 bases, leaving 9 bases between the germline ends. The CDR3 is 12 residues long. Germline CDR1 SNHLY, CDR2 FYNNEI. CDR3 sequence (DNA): TGTGCCAGCAGCCCGGACAGCTATGGCTACACCTTC. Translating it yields CASSPDSYGYTF.

CDR3 DNA sequence: TGTGCCAGCAGCCCAGTCCCCCGGACAGGGAGTACTGAAGCTTTCTTT. The encoded protein is CASSPVPRTGSTEAFF. The chain combines TRBV9 with TRBJ1-1; 8 nucleotides match TRBD1. The junction had 13 bases not matched to a gene; V was cut back by 4 bases and J by 5 bases. The CDR3 totals 16 residues. Per the germline V gene, CDR1 is SGDLS and CDR2 is YYNGEE.

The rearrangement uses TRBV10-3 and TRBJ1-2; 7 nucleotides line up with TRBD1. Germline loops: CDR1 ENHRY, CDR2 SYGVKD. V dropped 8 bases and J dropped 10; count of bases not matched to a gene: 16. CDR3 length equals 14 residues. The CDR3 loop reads CAIRTGNYGWDYTF. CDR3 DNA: TGTGCCATCCGGACAGGTAACTATGGATGGGACTACACCTTC.

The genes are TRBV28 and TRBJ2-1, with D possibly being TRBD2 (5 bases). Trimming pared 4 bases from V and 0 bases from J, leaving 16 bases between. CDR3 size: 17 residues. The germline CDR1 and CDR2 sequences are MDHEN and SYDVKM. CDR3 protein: CASSSVGALGSYNEQFF. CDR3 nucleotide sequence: TGTGCCAGCAGTTCCGTGGGAGCCCTAGGCTCCTACAATGAGCAGTTCTTC.

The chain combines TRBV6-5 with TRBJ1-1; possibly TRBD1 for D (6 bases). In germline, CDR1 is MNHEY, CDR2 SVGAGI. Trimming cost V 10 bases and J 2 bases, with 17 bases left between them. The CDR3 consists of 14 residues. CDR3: CATTRGGLNTEAFF. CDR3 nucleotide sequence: TGTGCCACGACCCGGGGGGGCTTAAACACTGAAGCTTTCTTT.

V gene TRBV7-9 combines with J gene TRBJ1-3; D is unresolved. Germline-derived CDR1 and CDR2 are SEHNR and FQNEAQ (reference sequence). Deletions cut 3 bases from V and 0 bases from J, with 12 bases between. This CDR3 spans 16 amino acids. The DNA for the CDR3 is TGTGCCAGCAGCTTTTACAGCGGATACTCTGGAAACACCATATATTTT. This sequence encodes CASSFYSGYSGNTIYF.

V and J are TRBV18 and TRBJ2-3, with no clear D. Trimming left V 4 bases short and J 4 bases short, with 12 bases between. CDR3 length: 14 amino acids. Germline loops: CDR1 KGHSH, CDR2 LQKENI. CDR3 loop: CASSRLPAADTQYF. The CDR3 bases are TGTGCCAGCTCACGACTCCCCGCGGCAGATACGCAGTATTTT.

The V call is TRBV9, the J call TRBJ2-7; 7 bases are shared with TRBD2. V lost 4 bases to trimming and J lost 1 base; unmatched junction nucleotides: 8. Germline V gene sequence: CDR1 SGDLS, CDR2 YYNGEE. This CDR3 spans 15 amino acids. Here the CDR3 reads CASSQVPGGSYEQYF. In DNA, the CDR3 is TGTGCCAGCAGCCAAGTGCCGGGGGGTTCCTACGAGCAGTACTTC.

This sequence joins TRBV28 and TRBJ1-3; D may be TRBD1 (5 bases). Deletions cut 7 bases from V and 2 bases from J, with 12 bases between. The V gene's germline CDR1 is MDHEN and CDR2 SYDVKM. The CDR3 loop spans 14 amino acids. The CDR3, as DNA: TGTGCCAGCACCCACCTAGGGGCTGGAAACACCATATATTTT. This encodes CASTHLGAGNTIYF.

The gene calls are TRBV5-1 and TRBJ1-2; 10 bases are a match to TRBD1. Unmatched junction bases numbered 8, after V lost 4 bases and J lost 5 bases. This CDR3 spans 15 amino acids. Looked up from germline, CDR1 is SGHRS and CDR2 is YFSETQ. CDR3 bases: TGCGCCAGCAGCCCGAGGACAGGGGGGGCGTATGGCTACACCTTC. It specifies CASSPRTGGAYGYTF.

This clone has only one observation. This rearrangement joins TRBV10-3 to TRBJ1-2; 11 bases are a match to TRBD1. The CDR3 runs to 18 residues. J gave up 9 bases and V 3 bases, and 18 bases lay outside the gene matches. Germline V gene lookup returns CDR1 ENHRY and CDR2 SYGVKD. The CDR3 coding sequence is TGTGCCATCAGTGATTTCTCAGGACCGGGACAGGGGGTAGATAGCTACACCTTC. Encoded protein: CAISDFSGPGQGVDSYTF.

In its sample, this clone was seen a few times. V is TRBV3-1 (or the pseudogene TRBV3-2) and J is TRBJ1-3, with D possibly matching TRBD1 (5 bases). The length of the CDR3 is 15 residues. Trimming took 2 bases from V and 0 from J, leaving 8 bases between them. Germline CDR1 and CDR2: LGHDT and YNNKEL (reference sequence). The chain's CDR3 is CASSQRQPSGNTIYF. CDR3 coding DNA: TGTGCCAGCAGCCAACGACAGCCCTCTGGAAACACCATATATTTT.

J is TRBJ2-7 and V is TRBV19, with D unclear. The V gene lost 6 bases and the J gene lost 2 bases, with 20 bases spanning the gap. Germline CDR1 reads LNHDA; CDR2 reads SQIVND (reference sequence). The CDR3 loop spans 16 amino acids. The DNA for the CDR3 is TGTGCCAGTAGCAACACTTACGACACCTCCGCCTACGAGCAGTACTTC. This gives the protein CASSNTYDTSAYEQYF.

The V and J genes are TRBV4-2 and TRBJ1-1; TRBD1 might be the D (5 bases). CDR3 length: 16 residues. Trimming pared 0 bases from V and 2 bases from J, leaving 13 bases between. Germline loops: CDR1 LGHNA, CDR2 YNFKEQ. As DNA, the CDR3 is TGTGCCAGCAGCCAAGAGGAGGGGAGCCCAAACACTGAAGCTTTCTTT. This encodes CASSQEEGSPNTEAFF.

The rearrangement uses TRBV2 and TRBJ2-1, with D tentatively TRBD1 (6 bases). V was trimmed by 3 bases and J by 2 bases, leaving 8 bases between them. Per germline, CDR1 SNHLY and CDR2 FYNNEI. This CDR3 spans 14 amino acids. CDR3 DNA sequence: TGTGCCAGCAGTGACGCAGGGGCCTACAATGAGCAGTTCTTC. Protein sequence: CASSDAGAYNEQFF.

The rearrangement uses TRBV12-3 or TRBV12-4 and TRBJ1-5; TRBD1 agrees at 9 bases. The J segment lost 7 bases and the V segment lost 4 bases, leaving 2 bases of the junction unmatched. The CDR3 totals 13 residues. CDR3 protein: CASSSGQGQPQHF. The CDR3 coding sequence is TGTGCCAGCAGTTCGGGACAGGGACAGCCCCAGCATTTT.

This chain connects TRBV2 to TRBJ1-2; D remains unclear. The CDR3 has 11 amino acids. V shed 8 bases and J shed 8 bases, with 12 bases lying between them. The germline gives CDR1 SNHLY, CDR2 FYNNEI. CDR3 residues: CASEILGGYTF. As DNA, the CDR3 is TGTGCCAGCGAAATTCTCGGGGGCTACACCTTC.

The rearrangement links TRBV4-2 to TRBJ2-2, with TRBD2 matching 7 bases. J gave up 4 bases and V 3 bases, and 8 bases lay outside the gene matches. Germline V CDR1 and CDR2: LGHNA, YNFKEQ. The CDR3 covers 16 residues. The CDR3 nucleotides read TGTGCCAGCAGCCACCCGGGGGGTAGCGGCACCGGGGAGCTGTTTTTT. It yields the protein CASSHPGGSGTGELFF.